This T cell receptor (beta chain) was sequenced during a study of T cell responses to AZD1222 COVID-19 vaccine. The wider study: Second-dose recipients at about 4 or about 12 weeks were treated as one pooled group. Findings and limits, study-wide: Repertoire sampling happened only post peak T cell response. Baseline seropositivity occurred in only a handful of AZD1222 recipients.

The method was immunoSEQ multiplex PCR; TCRdb's version includes in-frame clones alone and lacks a portion of them. Of some 180,000 clones in the sample, 80% to 95% were seen once. In regard to this clone: As yet, its antigen is unknown.

The sequence derives from an adult in good health. The sequences come from peripheral blood, collected on day 0 of AZD1222 vaccination.

The CDR3 here is CASSVEGVTGLRGTEAFF. The CDR3, as DNA: TGTGCCAGCAGCGTCGAAGGGGTGACAGGGCTAAGGGGGACTGAAGCTTTCTTT. The chain links TRBV9 to TRBJ1-1; 7 nucleotides match TRBD1. The V gene end was trimmed by 2 bases and the J gene end by 5 bases; junction bases not matched to a gene: 18. Per the germline V gene, CDR1 is SGDLS and CDR2 is YYNGEE. The CDR3 spans 18 residues.